What follows are 14 T cell receptor beta chains derived from one specimen sequenced in a study of metastatic and nonmetastatic thyroid tumors. Ahead of thyroid surgery, no patient had received treatment of any kind. TCRdb ran MiXCR on the PCR reads. The sample shows 35,000 to 40,000 clones, roughly a quarter of them seen only once. Source material: blood. All receptors come from a female donor with papillary thyroid cancer or a benign thyroid nodule (not recorded which). Some clones in this sample may be carry-over from other donors' samples.

This clone was seen ten or more times. V is TRBV2 and J is TRBJ1-1; no definite D call. This CDR3 contains 12 residues. Trimming cost V 4 bases and J 1 base, with 4 bases left between them. Germline values: CDR1 SNHLY, CDR2 FYNNEI. Here the CDR3 reads CASSARNTEAFF. CDR3 DNA sequence: TGTGCCAGCAGTGCAAGGAACACTGAAGCTTTCTTT.

At least ten counts were recorded for this clone. The V gene is TRBV20-1, the J gene TRBJ2-3; D is possibly TRBD1 (5 bases). The germline V gene encodes CDR1 DFQATT and CDR2 SNEGSKA (reference sequence). The CDR3 is 14 amino acids. Trimming removed 3 bases from V and 3 bases from J, with 13 bases in between. The CDR3 protein is CSASKGKGTDTQYF. In DNA form, the CDR3 reads TGCAGTGCTAGCAAGGGGAAAGGGACAGATACGCAGTATTTT.

The CDR3 here is CSASGRLAGYNEQFF. In nucleotides, the CDR3 is TGCAGTGCTAGCGGGAGACTAGCGGGGTACAATGAGCAGTTCTTC. This sequence joins TRBV20-1 and TRBJ2-1, with 11 bases that match TRBD2. V trimming: 3 bases; J trimming: 4 bases; junction bases outside the gene matches: 5. In germline, CDR1 is DFQATT, CDR2 SNEGSKA (reference sequence). CDR3 size: 15 residues.

This clone qualifies as medium-sized (0.01 to 0.1%). The chain has TRBV2 and TRBJ2-7; D ambiguous. Germline V gene lookup returns CDR1 SNHLY and CDR2 FYNNEI. CDR3 length: 12 residues. Trimming left V 0 bases short and J 6 bases short, with 6 bases between. The CDR3 protein is CASSEASVEQYF. The DNA for the CDR3 is TGTGCCAGCAGTGAAGCATCAGTCGAGCAGTACTTC. The full variable domain, completed using reference TRBV2 and TRBJ2-7, is EPEVTQTPSHQVTQMGQEVILRCVPISNHLYFYWYRQILGQKVEFLVSFYNNEISEKSEIFDDQFSVERPDGSNFTLKIRSTKLEDSAMYFCASSEASVEQYFGPGTRLTVT.

The rearrangement uses TRBV30 and TRBJ1-2, with D possibly being TRBD1 (5 bases). Germline V CDR1 and CDR2: GTSNPN, SVGIG (reference sequence). There are 13 residues in the CDR3. The V end lost 0 bases, the J end lost 7 bases, and 12 bases lay between the germline ends. CDR3 protein: CAWSVEGTGGYTF. CDR3 DNA sequence: TGTGCCTGGAGTGTCGAGGGGACCGGTGGCTACACCTTC.

This clone was observed a few times. Lacking the conserved final phenylalanine or tryptophan, this CDR3 likely reflects a read error. The chain links TRBV12-3 or TRBV12-4 to TRBJ1-1; tentatively, D is TRBD1 (5 bases). The CDR3 has 16 residues. The ends were cut back, 3 bases at V and 1 base at J, with 15 bases in the middle. The CDR3, as DNA: TGTGCCAGCAGTTTTACAAGGGGCCCGTGGAACACTGAAGCTTTCTCT. This translates into CASSFTRGPWNTEAFS.

This clone was seen many times. This CDR3 reads CASGGGNFRRNTEAFF. CDR3 bases: TGTGCCAGCGGTGGGGGAAACTTTCGAAGGAACACTGAAGCTTTCTTT. This chain uses TRBV28 with TRBJ1-1; D perhaps matches TRBD1 (5 bases). The V and J ends lost 8 bases and 1 base respectively, with 20 bases between them. Germline lookup yields CDR1 MDHEN and CDR2 SYDVKM. CDR3 length equals 16 residues. The variable domain in full, completed from reference TRBV28 and TRBJ1-1, reads DVKVTQSSRYLVKRTGEKVFLECVQDMDHENMFWYRQDPGLGLRLIYFSYDVKMKEKGDIPEGYSVSREKKERFSLILESASTNQTSMYLCASGGGNFRRNTEAFFGQGTRLTVV.

The sample holds a few counts of this clone. V gene TRBV6-5 combines with J gene TRBJ2-1; 7 bases are shared with TRBD1. V gave up 2 bases and J gave up 5 bases; unmatched junction bases: 12. Germline V gene sequence: CDR1 MNHEY, CDR2 SVGAGI. The CDR3 length is 17 residues. CDR3 nucleotide sequence: TGTGCCAGCAGTTACAGGGGGCGTGGGGATTTGAACAATGAGCAGTTCTTC. It codes for CASSYRGRGDLNNEQFF.

This clone was seen many times. Other DNA sequences in the sample encode the same CDR3. The chain uses TRBV30 and TRBJ2-3, with 7 bases matching TRBD1. The length of the CDR3 is 13 residues. The V gene's germline CDR1 is GTSNPN and CDR2 SVGIG (reference sequence). With V trimmed by 4 bases and J by 1 base, 2 bases remained unmatched. CDR3 protein: CAWTTGGTDTQYF. The CDR3 bases are TGTGCCTGGACAACAGGGGGCACAGATACGCAGTATTTT.

By frequency in the sample, this clone is medium-sized. DNA for the CDR3: TGTGCCAGCAGTCCCGGCAATGAGCAGTTCTTC. It specifies CASSPGNEQFF. The V and J genes are TRBV12-3 or TRBV12-4 and TRBJ2-1; D unresolved. The CDR3 runs to 11 residues. The V end was cut by 5 bases, the J end by 6 bases, with 5 bases between.

This clone was picked up many times. V gene TRBV3-1 combines with J gene TRBJ1-2, with TRBD1 as a possible D gene (6 bases). This CDR3 is 14 amino acids long. Per germline, CDR1 LGHDT and CDR2 YNNKEL (reference sequence). V was shortened by 0 bases and J by 8 bases, with 13 bases between the two germline ends. This CDR3 is CASSQDGGARGYTF. DNA of the CDR3: TGTGCCAGCAGCCAAGATGGGGGGGCACGAGGCTACACCTTC.

The count of this clone is one. Germline and junction disagree at one end, which may indicate a read error. J is TRBJ2-2 and V is TRBV7-6, with D maybe TRBD2 (6 bases). Per germline, CDR1 SGHVS and CDR2 FNYEAQ. The CDR3 totals 15 residues. The CDR3 region has the DNA TGTACCAGCAGCTCCGGAGGGGAGATTGCCGGGGAGCTGTTTTTT. Amino acid sequence: CTSSSGGEIAGELFF.

V usage is TRBV3-1 and J usage is TRBJ2-2; D is unresolved. CDR1 is LGHDT, CDR2 YNNKEL, per germline (reference sequence). This CDR3 has 14 residues. With 7 bases removed from V and 6 bases from J, the gap between germline ends came to 15 bases. The CDR3 loop is CASTQAVGSGELFF. The DNA for the CDR3 is TGTGCCAGCACCCAGGCCGTAGGTTCCGGGGAGCTGTTTTTT.

This clone was recorded many times. The chain employs TRBV28 and TRBJ2-7; no clear D gene. V was trimmed by 4 bases and J by 0 bases, leaving 16 bases between them. Per the germline V gene, CDR1 is MDHEN and CDR2 is SYDVKM. CDR3 length: 16 residues. The CDR3: CASSSAETRSSYEQYF. DNA of the CDR3: TGTGCCAGCAGTTCAGCTGAGACGCGGAGCTCCTACGAGCAGTACTTC.